A selection of T cell receptor beta chains follows, all from one sample in a study of cytomegalovirus exposure and HLA in healthy donors. TCRdb's copy holds only in-frame clones and misses some; the assay was immunoSEQ multiplex PCR. The sample holds over 150,000 clones, roughly 77% seen once. The sequenced material came from PBMCs. These receptors all stem from a woman aged 40 to 50 in good health and CMV-seropositive. Each CDR3 is given with its conserved first and last residue. A D gene is named only where the DNA matches it firmly. Only some rows state a clone size, as once, few, many or a class for expanded clones.

V: TRBV10-3; J: TRBJ1-1; D: TRBD1; size: -; DNA: TGTGCCATCAGTGGGACAGGGGGTGAAGCTTTCTTT; CDR3: CAISGTGGEAFF
V: TRBV7-2; J: TRBJ2-5; D: -; size: -; DNA: TGTGCCAGCAGCTTAGTCCGGGAGACCCAGTACTTC; CDR3: CASSLVRETQYF
V: TRBV6-6; J: TRBJ2-7; D: TRBD2; size: -; DNA: TGTGCCAGCAGGTTAGCGGGAGCCTACGAGCAGTACTTC; CDR3: CASRLAGAYEQYF
V: TRBV10-3; J: TRBJ1-6; D: -; size: few; DNA: TGTGCCACCAATGGGGCAGCTAATTCACCCCTCCACTTT; CDR3: CATNGAANSPLHF
V: TRBV7-2; J: TRBJ2-7; D: TRBD1; size: -; DNA: TGTGCCAGCAGCTTGGGGACAGCCTCCTACGAGCAGTACTTC; CDR3: CASSLGTASYEQYF
V: TRBV29-1; J: TRBJ2-1; D: TRBD1; size: -; DNA: TGCAGCGTTGCAGGGACAGGGGCCGAGCAGTTCTTC; CDR3: CSVAGTGAEQFF
V: TRBV5-6; J: TRBJ1-1; D: -; size: -; DNA: TGTGCTAGCAGTTTTTCGGGGTTCGCTGAAGCTTTCTTT; CDR3: CASSFSGFAEAFF
V: TRBV5-1; J: TRBJ2-5; D: -; size: once; DNA: TGCGCCAGCAGCTTGGAGGTAGCGCGGCGGGAGACCCAGTACTTC; CDR3: CASSLEVARRETQYF
V: TRBV4-3; J: TRBJ1-6; D: -; size: few; DNA: TGCGCCAGCAGCCAAGATTGGGCAGGGGTTAATTCACCCCTCCACTTT; CDR3: CASSQDWAGVNSPLHF
V: TRBV27; J: TRBJ1-6; D: -; size: -; DNA: TGTGCCAGCAGTTTATGGGGCAGTGAAAATTCACCCCTCCACTTT; CDR3: CASSLWGSENSPLHF
V: TRBV30; J: TRBJ1-3; D: -; size: -; DNA: TGTGCCTGGAGTGACGGGGGGCGCGGGGACACCATATATTTT; CDR3: CAWSDGGRGDTIYF
V: TRBV15; J: TRBJ2-7; D: TRBD1; size: once; DNA: TGTGCCACCAGCAGCACCGACAGGGGGCCCTACGAGCAGTACTTC; CDR3: CATSSTDRGPYEQYF
V: TRBV30; J: TRBJ1-2; D: -; size: once; DNA: TGTGCCTGGACCCTCCAGGGTAACTATGGCTACACCTTC; CDR3: CAWTLQGNYGYTF
V: TRBV2; J: TRBJ2-3; D: -; size: -; DNA: TGTGCCAGCAGTGGTGGAGGGTATACGCAGTATTTT; CDR3: CASSGGGYTQYF
V: TRBV30; J: TRBJ2-7; D: TRBD1; size: -; DNA: TGTGCCTTTAGCTCAGGGGGCAAAGAGGACGAGCAGTACTTC; CDR3: CAFSSGGKEDEQYF
V: TRBV7-9; J: TRBJ1-1; D: -; size: -; DNA: TGTGCCAGCAACCCCCCCGGAAGGGGGGGAGAAGCTTTCTTT; CDR3: CASNPPGRGGEAFF
V: TRBV25-1; J: TRBJ2-3; D: TRBD1; size: -; DNA: TGTGCCAGCAGACCTCAGGGGGCCGGTGTGGCAGATACGCAGTATTTT; CDR3: CASRPQGAGVADTQYF
V: TRBV4-1; J: TRBJ1-1; D: TRBD1; size: -; DNA: TGCGCCAGCAGCCTGGGACAGGGGGGAGGCACTGAAGCTTTCTTT; CDR3: CASSLGQGGGTEAFF
V: TRBV25-1; J: TRBJ2-7; D: TRBD2; size: -; DNA: TGTGCCAGCAGTGGCTTAGCGGGAGGGCGTTACTACGAGCAGTACTTC; CDR3: CASSGLAGGRYYEQYF
V: TRBV7-6; J: TRBJ1-2; D: -; size: -; DNA: TGTGCCAGCAGCTTAACGGGGGGAGGTGACTATGGCTACACCTTC; CDR3: CASSLTGGGDYGYTF
V: TRBV29-1; J: TRBJ2-1; D: -; size: few; DNA: TGCAGCGTCCTGGGGCTAGGTAGCTCCTACAATGAGCAGTTCTTC; CDR3: CSVLGLGSSYNEQFF
V: TRBV11-2; J: TRBJ2-7; D: -; size: -; DNA: TGTGCCAGCAGAGACTCCCGGACAAGGCGGTGGTACTTC; CDR3: CASRDSRTRRWYF
V: TRBV9; J: TRBJ1-2; D: TRBD1; size: -; DNA: TGTGCCAGCAGCGTAGGGGACAGCTATGGCTACACCTTC; CDR3: CASSVGDSYGYTF
V: TRBV6-6; J: TRBJ1-2; D: -; size: -; DNA: TGTGCCAGCAGAATCGACAGTAACTATGGCTACACCTTC; CDR3: CASRIDSNYGYTF
V: TRBV7-9; J: TRBJ2-5; D: TRBD2; size: -; DNA: TGTGCCAGCAGCTTAGACTTGAGGGCTAGCGGGAGGCCTGAGACCCAGTACTTC; CDR3: CASSLDLRASGRPETQYF
V: TRBV6-1; J: TRBJ1-2; D: -; size: -; DNA: TGTGCCAGCAGACAAGGGACATATGGCTACACCTTC; CDR3: CASRQGTYGYTF
V: TRBV5-1; J: TRBJ2-3; D: -; size: few; DNA: TGCGCCAGCAGCCCGCAGGGGTCCACAGATACGCAGTATTTT; CDR3: CASSPQGSTDTQYF
V: TRBV30; J: TRBJ1-3; D: -; size: once; DNA: TGTGCCTGGAGGATTCCCCAGTCCTCTGGAAACACCATATATTTT; CDR3: CAWRIPQSSGNTIYF
V: TRBV5-6; J: TRBJ1-4; D: -; size: -; DNA: TGTGCCAGCAGCCCGATTTACAGGGTCTTAAATGAAAAACTGTTTTTT; CDR3: CASSPIYRVLNEKLFF
V: TRBV7-2; J: TRBJ2-5; D: TRBD2; size: -; DNA: TGTGCCAGCAGCTTAGGGAGCGGGGGTGTGGAGACCCAGTACTTC; CDR3: CASSLGSGGVETQYF
V: TRBV7-2; J: TRBJ1-2; D: -; size: few; DNA: TGTGCCAGCAGCTGGTCGGGAGGCTACACCTTC; CDR3: CASSWSGGYTF
V: TRBV4-1; J: TRBJ2-7; D: -; size: -; DNA: TGCGCCAGCAGCCAGATTGGGCGTCAGTTAGCCTACGAGCAGTACTTC; CDR3: CASSQIGRQLAYEQYF
V: TRBV7-2; J: TRBJ1-5; D: TRBD1; size: -; DNA: TGTGCCAGCAGCGCCCGGACAGGGAATCAGCCCCAGCATTTT; CDR3: CASSARTGNQPQHF
V: TRBV4-1; J: TRBJ1-5; D: TRBD1; size: -; DNA: TGCGCCAGCAGCCTGGGAAGAGACAGGGGGTTGCGGGGTGTCAATCAGCCCCAGCATTTT; CDR3: CASSLGRDRGLRGVNQPQHF
V: TRBV4-1; J: TRBJ2-5; D: -; size: -; DNA: TGCGCCAGCAGCCAAGATGTCACACGCGAGACCCAGTACTTC; CDR3: CASSQDVTRETQYF
V: TRBV18; J: TRBJ1-2; D: TRBD1; size: -; DNA: TGTGCCAGCTCACCACAAGGACAGGGCTCCTATGGCTACACCTTC; CDR3: CASSPQGQGSYGYTF
V: TRBV7-9; J: TRBJ1-2; D: TRBD1; size: few; DNA: TGTGCCAGCAGACGACAGGGAAACTATGGCTACACCTTC; CDR3: CASRRQGNYGYTF
V: TRBV5-4; J: TRBJ1-2; D: -; size: -; DNA: TGTGCCAGCAGCTTACAGGAATATGGCTACACCTTC; CDR3: CASSLQEYGYTF
V: TRBV2; J: TRBJ2-7; D: TRBD2; size: -; DNA: TGTGCCAGCAGGACTAGCGGGCTTTCCTACGAGCAGTACTTC; CDR3: CASRTSGLSYEQYF
V: TRBV5-5; J: TRBJ2-7; D: TRBD2; size: few; DNA: TGTGCCAGCAGCTTGGATCGGACTAGCGGCCCCTACGAGCAGTACTTC; CDR3: CASSLDRTSGPYEQYF
V: TRBV9; J: TRBJ1-5; D: -; size: few; DNA: TGTGCCAGCAGCGTGACGGGAGGCAATCAGCCCCAGCATTTT; CDR3: CASSVTGGNQPQHF
V: TRBV25-1; J: TRBJ1-4; D: -; size: -; DNA: TGTGCCAGCAGTGGAAACCTCCGGACCGCGGGCGTGGTAAAACTGTTTTTT; CDR3: CASSGNLRTAGVVKLFF
V: TRBV6-5; J: TRBJ2-7; D: TRBD2; size: -; DNA: TGTGCCAGCAGTTACTCAACTAGCGGGGGGTACGAGCAGTACTTC; CDR3: CASSYSTSGGYEQYF
V: TRBV27; J: TRBJ2-5; D: -; size: -; DNA: TGTGCCAGCAGTTCGGGGGGCCGGGAGACCCAGTACTTC; CDR3: CASSSGGRETQYF
V: TRBV19; J: TRBJ2-7; D: -; size: -; DNA: TGTGCCAGTAGTGGTGGGGGGAGTTACGAGCAGTACTTC; CDR3: CASSGGGSYEQYF
V: TRBV4-1; J: TRBJ2-7; D: TRBD1; size: -; DNA: TGCGCCAGCAGCCAAGATGGGGACAGGTCCTACGAGCAGTACTTC; CDR3: CASSQDGDRSYEQYF
V: TRBV19; J: TRBJ2-1; D: -; size: -; DNA: TGTGCCAGTAGAGTGAACGGATGGACAATAGCCAATGAGCAGTTCTTC; CDR3: CASRVNGWTIANEQFF
V: TRBV5-1; J: TRBJ1-4; D: TRBD1; size: few; DNA: TGCGCCAGCAGCTCGTCGGGACAGCCGGATGAAAAACTGTTTTTT; CDR3: CASSSSGQPDEKLFF
V: TRBV5-1; J: TRBJ1-2; D: -; size: -; DNA: TGCGCCAGCAGCAACGGACAGTTAGATGGCTACACCTTC; CDR3: CASSNGQLDGYTF
V: TRBV6-5; J: TRBJ1-6; D: TRBD1; size: few; DNA: TGTGCCAGCAGAGGACAGGGGAATTCACCCCTCCACTTT; CDR3: CASRGQGNSPLHF
V: TRBV4-2; J: TRBJ1-5; D: TRBD1; size: few; DNA: TGTGCCAGCAGCCAAACGACAGGGATGAGCAATCAGCCCCAGCATTTT; CDR3: CASSQTTGMSNQPQHF
V: TRBV15; J: TRBJ1-2; D: TRBD1; size: few; DNA: TGTGCCACCAGCAGAGATCAGGGGGAGAATGGCTACACCTTC; CDR3: CATSRDQGENGYTF